The 9 T cell receptor beta chains presented below share a single source sample, sequenced in a study of Graves' ophthalmopathy and Graves' hyperthyroidism. Beta-chain TCR CDR3 regions were amplified from RNA transcripts. First-round RT-PCR employed HTBI primers, with a second-round multiplex PCR after it. A single record per CDR3 protein comes from TCRdb applying MiXCR to the multiplex PCR reads. The sample carries around 1,000,000 distinct CDR3 sequences, about 38% recorded once. The sequenced material came from peripheral blood or thyroid tissue (not recorded which). Every receptor here comes from an adult man with Graves' hyperthyroidism.

J is TRBJ2-7 and V is TRBV12-3 or TRBV12-4, with TRBD2 as a possible D gene (6 bases). This CDR3 region has 16 residues. Trimming pared 6 bases from V and 0 bases from J, leaving 18 bases between. CDR3 region: CASRRDPLLFSYEQYF. The CDR3 nucleotides are TGTGCCAGCAGGCGGGACCCCCTACTCTTCTCCTACGAGCAGTACTTC.

In the case of this clonotype: A junction boundary mismatches the germline segment, possibly from a read error. This chain uses TRBV7-2 with TRBJ2-7; no firm D call. Germline loops: CDR1 SGHTA, CDR2 FQGNSA. The CDR3 is made up of 10 amino acids. In nucleotides, the CDR3 is TGTGCCAGCAGCCGATACGAGCGGTACTTC. The encoded protein is CASSRYERYF. Variable domain in full (rest from reference TRBV7-2 and TRBJ2-7): GAGVSQSPSNKVTEKGKDVELRCDPISGHTALYWYRQSLGQGLEFLIYFQGNSAPDKSGLPSDRFSAERTGGSVSTLTIQRTQQEDSAVYLCASSRYERYFGPGTRLTVT.

This clonotype has just a few counts. The J gene is TRBJ1-2, the V gene TRBV7-9; possible D gene TRBD1, 6 bases. V gave up 5 bases and J gave up 6 bases, with 10 bases separating them. Germline-derived CDR1 and CDR2 are SEHNR and FQNEAQ (reference sequence). This CDR3 has 12 amino acids. CDR3: CASSVWTDGYTF. CDR3 in DNA: TGTGCCAGCAGCGTCTGGACAGATGGCTACACCTTC.

V gene TRBV4-3 combines with J gene TRBJ2-7, with a weak D call TRBD2 (5 bases). V was shortened by 0 bases and J by 1 base, with 13 bases between the two germline ends. This CDR3 is built from 16 residues. Germline V CDR1 and CDR2: LGHNA, YSLEER. Here the CDR3 reads CASSQDSTGISYEQYF. DNA for the CDR3: TGCGCCAGCAGCCAAGATTCCACCGGGATATCCTACGAGCAGTACTTC.

This clonotype was seen a handful of times. The chain couples TRBV5-1 to TRBJ2-7, with 8 bases lining up with TRBD2. The trim removed 3 bases at V and 3 bases at J, leaving 17 bases unmatched. The CDR3 runs 18 residues. The V gene's germline CDR1 is SGHRS and CDR2 YFSETQ. The CDR3, as DNA: TGCGCCAGCAGCTCTAATAACATGGGACTAAGCGGGAGCTACGAGCAGTACTTC. Protein sequence: CASSSNNMGLSGSYEQYF.

V usage is TRBV7-2 and J usage is TRBJ1-1, with a tentative D call TRBD1 (5 bases). This CDR3 is 17 amino acids long. The V and J ends lost 4 bases and 3 bases respectively, with 21 bases between them. In germline, CDR1 is SGHTA, CDR2 FQGNSA. The CDR3 sequence is CASSSPRGRSWDTEAFF. CDR3 in DNA: TGTGCCAGCAGCTCCCCCCGGGGGAGATCGTGGGACACTGAAGCTTTCTTT.

The J gene is TRBJ1-1, the V gene TRBV10-3; possible D gene TRBD1, 5 bases. Germline loops: CDR1 ENHRY, CDR2 SYGVKD. V lost 5 bases to trimming and J lost 7 bases, with 11 bases between them. This CDR3 has 12 residues. The CDR3 loop reads CAISSRGNEAFF. In nucleotides, the CDR3 is TGTGCCATCAGTAGTAGGGGAAATGAAGCTTTCTTT.

V gene TRBV25-1 combines with J gene TRBJ1-6; D uncertain. This CDR3 is 14 amino acids long. Trimming removed 11 bases from V and 0 bases from J, with 11 bases in between. From germline, CDR1 is MGHDK and CDR2 SYGVNS. The CDR3 region has the DNA TGTGCCGACCGGGGATTCTCCTATAATTCACCCCTCCACTTT. This codes for CADRGFSYNSPLHF.

This clonotype was observed at least ten times. J is TRBJ1-5 and V is TRBV4-3; 11 bases agree with TRBD1. CDR3 length: 16 residues. With V trimmed by 2 bases and J by 7 bases, 7 bases remained unmatched. Germline V CDR1 and CDR2: LGHNA, YSLEER. In DNA, the CDR3 is TGCGCCAGCAGCCAACGGACAGGGGGCGCGGGGCAGCCCCAGCATTTT. Translated, it gives CASSQRTGGAGQPQHF.